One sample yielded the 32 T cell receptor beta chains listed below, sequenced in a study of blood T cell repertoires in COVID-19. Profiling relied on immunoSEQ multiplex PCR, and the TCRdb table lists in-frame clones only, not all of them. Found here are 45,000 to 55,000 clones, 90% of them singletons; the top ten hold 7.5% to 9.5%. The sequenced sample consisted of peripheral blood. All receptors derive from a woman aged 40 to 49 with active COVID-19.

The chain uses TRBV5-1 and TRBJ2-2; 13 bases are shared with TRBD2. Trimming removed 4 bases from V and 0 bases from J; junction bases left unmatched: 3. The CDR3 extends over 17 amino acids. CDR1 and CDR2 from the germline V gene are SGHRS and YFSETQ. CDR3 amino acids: CASSPGLAGSNTGELFF. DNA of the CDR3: TGCGCCAGCAGCCCGGGACTAGCGGGGTCGAACACCGGGGAGCTGTTTTTT.

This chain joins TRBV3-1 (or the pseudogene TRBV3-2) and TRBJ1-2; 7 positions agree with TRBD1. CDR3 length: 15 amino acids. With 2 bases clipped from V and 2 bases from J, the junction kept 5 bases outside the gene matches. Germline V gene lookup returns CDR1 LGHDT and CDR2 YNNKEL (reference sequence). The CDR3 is CASSQQGQINYGYTF. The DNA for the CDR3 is TGTGCCAGCAGCCAACAGGGACAGATAAACTATGGCTACACCTTC.

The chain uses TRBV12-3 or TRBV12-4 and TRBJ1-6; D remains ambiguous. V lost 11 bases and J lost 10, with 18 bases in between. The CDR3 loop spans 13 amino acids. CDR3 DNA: TGTGCCTGTTCAGCTTTTCGGGAATCACCCCTCCACTTT. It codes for CACSAFRESPLHF.

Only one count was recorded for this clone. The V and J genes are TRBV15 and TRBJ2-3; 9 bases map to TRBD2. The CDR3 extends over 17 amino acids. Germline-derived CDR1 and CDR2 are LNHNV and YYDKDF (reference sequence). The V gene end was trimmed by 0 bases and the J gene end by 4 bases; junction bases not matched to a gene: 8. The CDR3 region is CATSRDIGGGAADTQYF. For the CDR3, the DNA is TGTGCCACCAGCAGAGATATTGGCGGGGGGGCAGCAGATACGCAGTATTTT.

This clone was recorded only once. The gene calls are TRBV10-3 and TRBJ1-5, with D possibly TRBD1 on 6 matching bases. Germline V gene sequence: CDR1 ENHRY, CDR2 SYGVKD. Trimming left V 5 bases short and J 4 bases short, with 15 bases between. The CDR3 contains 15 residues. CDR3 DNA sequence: TGTGCCATCAGTACCGAAGGGGGTCCGAATCAGCCCCAGCATTTT. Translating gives CAISTEGGPNQPQHF.

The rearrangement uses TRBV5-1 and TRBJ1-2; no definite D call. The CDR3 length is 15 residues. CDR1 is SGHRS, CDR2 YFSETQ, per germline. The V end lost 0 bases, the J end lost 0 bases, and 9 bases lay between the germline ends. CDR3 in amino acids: CASSLGGLANYGYTF. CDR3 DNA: TGCGCCAGCAGCTTGGGAGGATTAGCTAACTATGGCTACACCTTC.

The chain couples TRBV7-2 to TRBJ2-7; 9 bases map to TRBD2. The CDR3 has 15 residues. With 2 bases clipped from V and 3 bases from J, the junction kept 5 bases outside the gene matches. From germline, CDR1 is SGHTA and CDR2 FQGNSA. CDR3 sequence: CASSLRRGGDYEQYF. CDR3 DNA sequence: TGTGCCAGCAGCTTAAGGCGGGGGGGAGACTACGAGCAGTACTTC.

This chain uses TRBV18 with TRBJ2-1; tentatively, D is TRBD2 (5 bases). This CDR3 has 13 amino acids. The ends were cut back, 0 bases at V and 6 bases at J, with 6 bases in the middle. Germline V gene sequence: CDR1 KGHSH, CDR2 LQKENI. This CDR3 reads CASSPPSVNEQFF. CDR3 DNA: TGTGCCAGCTCACCACCTAGCGTCAATGAGCAGTTCTTC.

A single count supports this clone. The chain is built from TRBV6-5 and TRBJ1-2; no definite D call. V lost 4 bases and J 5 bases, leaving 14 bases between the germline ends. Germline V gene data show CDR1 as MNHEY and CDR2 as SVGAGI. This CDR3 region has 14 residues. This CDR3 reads CASSSGPTGYGYTF. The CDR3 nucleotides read TGTGCCAGCAGTTCCGGCCCCACGGGATATGGCTACACCTTC.

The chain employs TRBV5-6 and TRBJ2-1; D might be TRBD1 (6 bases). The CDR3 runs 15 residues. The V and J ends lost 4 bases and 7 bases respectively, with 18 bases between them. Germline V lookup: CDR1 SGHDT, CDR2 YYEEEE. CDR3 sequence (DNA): TGTGCCAGCAGCACCTGGGACACGGTGGGGAATGAGCAGTTCTTC. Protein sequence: CASSTWDTVGNEQFF.

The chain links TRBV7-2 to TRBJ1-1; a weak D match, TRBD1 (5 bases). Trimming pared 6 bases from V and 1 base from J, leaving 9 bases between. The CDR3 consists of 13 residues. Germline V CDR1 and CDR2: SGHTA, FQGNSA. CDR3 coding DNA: TGTGCCAGCAGGCGCGACAGGAACACTGAAGCTTTCTTT. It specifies CASRRDRNTEAFF.

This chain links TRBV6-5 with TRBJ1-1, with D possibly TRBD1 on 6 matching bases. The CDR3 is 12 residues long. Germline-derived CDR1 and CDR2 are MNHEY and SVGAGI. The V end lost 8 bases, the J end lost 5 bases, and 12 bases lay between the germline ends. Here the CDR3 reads CASQGHVTEAFF. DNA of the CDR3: TGTGCCAGCCAGGGACATGTAACTGAAGCTTTCTTT.

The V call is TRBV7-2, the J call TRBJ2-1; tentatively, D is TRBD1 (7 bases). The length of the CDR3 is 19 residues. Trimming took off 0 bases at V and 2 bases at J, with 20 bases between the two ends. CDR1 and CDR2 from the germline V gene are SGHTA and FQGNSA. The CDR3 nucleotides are TGTGCCAGCAGCTTAGCGGGTTTCGGCGGGACAGCCCCCTACAATGAGCAGTTCTTC. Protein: CASSLAGFGGTAPYNEQFF. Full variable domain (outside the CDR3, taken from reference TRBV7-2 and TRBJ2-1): GAGVSQSPSNKVTEKGKDVELRCDPISGHTALYWYRQSLGQGLEFLIYFQGNSAPDKSGLPSDRFSAERTGGSVSTLTIQRTQQEDSAVYLCASSLAGFGGTAPYNEQFFGPGTRLTVL.

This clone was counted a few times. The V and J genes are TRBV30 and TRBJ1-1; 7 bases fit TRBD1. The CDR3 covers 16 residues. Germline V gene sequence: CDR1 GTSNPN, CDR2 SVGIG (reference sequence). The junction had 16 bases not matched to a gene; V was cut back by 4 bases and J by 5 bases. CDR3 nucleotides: TGTGCCTGGACCCCAGGGGGAGTTTTGACTAGGACTGAAGCTTTCTTT. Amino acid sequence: CAWTPGGVLTRTEAFF.

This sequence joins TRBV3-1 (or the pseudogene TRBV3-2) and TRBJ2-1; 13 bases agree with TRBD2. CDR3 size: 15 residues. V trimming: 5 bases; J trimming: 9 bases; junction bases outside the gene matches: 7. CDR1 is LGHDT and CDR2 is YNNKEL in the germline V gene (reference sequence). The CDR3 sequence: CASSSLAGGSVEQFF. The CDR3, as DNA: TGTGCCAGCAGCTCACTAGCGGGGGGGTCAGTTGAGCAGTTCTTC.

The CDR3 nucleotides are TGTGCCTTTCAACTCACGAACTATGGCTACACCTTC. Amino acids: CAFQLTNYGYTF. V gene TRBV30 combines with J gene TRBJ1-2; D gene uncertain. The CDR3 loop spans 12 amino acids. Trimming removed 7 bases at V and 2 bases at J, with 11 bases between. From germline, CDR1 is GTSNPN and CDR2 SVGIG (reference sequence).

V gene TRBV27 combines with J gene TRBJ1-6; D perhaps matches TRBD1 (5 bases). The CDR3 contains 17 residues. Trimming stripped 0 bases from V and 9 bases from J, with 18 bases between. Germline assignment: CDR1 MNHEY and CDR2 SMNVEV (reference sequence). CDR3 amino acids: CASSLSYTGDLSSPLHF. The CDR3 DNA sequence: TGTGCCAGCAGTTTATCGTACACGGGGGATTTATCTTCACCCCTCCACTTT.

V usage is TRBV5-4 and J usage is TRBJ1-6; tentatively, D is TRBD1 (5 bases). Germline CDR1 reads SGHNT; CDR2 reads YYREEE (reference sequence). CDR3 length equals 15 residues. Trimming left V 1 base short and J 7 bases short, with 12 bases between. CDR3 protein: CASSLFNRFNSPLHF. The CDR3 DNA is TGTGCCAGCAGCTTGTTTAACAGGTTCAATTCACCCCTCCACTTT.

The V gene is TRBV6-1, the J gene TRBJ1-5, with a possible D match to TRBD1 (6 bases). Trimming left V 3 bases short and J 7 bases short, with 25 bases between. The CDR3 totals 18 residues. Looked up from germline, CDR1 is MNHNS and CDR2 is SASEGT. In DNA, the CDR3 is TGTGCCAGCAGTGATTCCGGTACGGGGGGCCCCCTTGGGCAGCCCCAGCATTTT. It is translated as CASSDSGTGGPLGQPQHF.

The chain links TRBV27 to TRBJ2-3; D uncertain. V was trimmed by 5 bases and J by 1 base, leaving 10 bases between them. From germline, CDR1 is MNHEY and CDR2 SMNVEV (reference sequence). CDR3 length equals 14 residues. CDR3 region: CASSLIGGTDTQYF. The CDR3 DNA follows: TGTGCCAGCAGTCTAATAGGAGGCACAGATACGCAGTATTTT.

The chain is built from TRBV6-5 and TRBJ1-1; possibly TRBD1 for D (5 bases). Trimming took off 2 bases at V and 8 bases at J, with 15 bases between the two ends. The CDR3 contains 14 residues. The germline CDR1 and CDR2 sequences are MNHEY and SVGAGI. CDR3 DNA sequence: TGTGCCAGCAGTTACGATCCTAGACAGCCAGAAGCTTTCTTT. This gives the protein CASSYDPRQPEAFF.

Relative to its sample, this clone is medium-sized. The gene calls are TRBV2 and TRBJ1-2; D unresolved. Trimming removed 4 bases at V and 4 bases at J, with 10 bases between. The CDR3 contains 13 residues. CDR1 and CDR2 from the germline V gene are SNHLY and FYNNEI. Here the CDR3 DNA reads TGTGCCAGCAGTGTCCGGGTCGGCTATGGCTACACCTTC. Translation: CASSVRVGYGYTF.

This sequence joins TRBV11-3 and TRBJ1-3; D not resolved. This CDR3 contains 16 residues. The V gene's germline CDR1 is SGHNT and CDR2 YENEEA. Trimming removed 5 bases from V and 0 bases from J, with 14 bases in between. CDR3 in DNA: TGTGCCAGCAGCCCGGGAGAATCTCACTCTGGAAACACCATATATTTT. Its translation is CASSPGESHSGNTIYF. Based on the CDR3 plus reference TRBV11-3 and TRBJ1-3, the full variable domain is EAGVVQSPRYKIIEKKQPVAFWCNPISGHNTLYWYLQNLGQGPELLIRYENEEAVDDSQLPKDRFSAERLKGVDSTLKIQPAELGDSAVYLCASSPGESHSGNTIYFGEGSWLTVV.

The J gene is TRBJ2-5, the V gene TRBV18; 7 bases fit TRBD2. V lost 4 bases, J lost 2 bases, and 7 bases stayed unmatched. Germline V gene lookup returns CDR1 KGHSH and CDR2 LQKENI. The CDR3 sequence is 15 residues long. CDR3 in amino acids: CASSRGSSGQETQYF. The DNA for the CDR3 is TGTGCCAGCTCACGCGGCTCTAGCGGACAAGAGACCCAGTACTTC.

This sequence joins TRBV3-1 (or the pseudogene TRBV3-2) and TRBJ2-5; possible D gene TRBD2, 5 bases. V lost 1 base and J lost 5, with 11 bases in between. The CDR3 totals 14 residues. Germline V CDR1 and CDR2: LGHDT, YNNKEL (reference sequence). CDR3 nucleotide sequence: TGTGCCAGCAGCCAAGGCGGGCCCGGTGAGACCCAGTACTTC. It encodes CASSQGGPGETQYF.

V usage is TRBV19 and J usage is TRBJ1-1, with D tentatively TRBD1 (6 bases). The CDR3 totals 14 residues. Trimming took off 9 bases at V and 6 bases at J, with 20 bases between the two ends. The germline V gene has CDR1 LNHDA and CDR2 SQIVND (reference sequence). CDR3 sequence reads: CASTETGSVSEAFF. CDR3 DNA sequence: TGTGCCAGCACAGAAACAGGGTCTGTCTCTGAAGCTTTCTTT.

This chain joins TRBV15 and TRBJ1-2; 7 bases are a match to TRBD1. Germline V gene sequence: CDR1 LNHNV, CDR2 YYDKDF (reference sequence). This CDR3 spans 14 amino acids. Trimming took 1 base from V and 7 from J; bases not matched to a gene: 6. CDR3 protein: CATSRVGRGVGYTF. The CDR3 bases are TGTGCCACCAGCAGAGTGGGCAGGGGGGTTGGCTACACCTTC. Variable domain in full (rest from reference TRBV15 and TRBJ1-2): DAMVIQNPRYQVTQFGKPVTLSCSQTLNHNVMYWYQQKSSQAPKLLFHYYDKDFNNEADTPDNFQSRRPNTSFCFLDIRSPGLGDTAMYLCATSRVGRGVGYTFGSGTRLTVV.

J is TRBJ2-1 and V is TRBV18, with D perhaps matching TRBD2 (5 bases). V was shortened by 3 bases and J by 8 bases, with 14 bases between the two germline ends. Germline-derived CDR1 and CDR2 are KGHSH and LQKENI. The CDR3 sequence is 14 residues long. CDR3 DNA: TGTGCCAGCTCACCGAGGGATGGCAAGGATGAGCAGTTCTTC. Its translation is CASSPRDGKDEQFF.

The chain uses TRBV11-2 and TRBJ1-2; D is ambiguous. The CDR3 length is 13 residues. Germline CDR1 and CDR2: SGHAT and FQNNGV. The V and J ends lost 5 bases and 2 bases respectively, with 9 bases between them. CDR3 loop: CASSNTPNYGYTF. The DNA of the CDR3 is TGTGCCAGCAGCAATACACCGAACTATGGCTACACCTTC.

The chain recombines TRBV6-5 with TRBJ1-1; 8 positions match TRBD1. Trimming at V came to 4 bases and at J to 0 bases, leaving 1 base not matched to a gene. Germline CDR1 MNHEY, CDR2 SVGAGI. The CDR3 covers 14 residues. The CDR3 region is CASSWDRMNTEAFF. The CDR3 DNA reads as TGTGCCAGCAGTTGGGACAGGATGAACACTGAAGCTTTCTTT.

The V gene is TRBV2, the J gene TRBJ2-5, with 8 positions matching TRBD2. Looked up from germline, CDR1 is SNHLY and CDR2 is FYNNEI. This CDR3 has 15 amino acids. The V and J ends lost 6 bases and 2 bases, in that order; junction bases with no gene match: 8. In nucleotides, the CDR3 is TGTGCCAGCAGAGTCCCCAGCGGGGGTCAAGAGACCCAGTACTTC. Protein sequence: CASRVPSGGQETQYF.

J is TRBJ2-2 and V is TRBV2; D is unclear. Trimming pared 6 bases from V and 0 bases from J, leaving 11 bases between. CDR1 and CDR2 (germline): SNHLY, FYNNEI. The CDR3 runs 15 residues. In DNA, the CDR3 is TGTGCCAGCAGGTCTGTAGCAGCGAACACCGGGGAGCTGTTTTTT. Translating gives CASRSVAANTGELFF.